Described below is a single T cell receptor (beta chain) sequence and its context. Sequenced by immunoSEQ multiplex PCR; TCRdb stores in-frame clones only, minus some. Of 130,000 or so clones in the sample, 70% to 80% were seen once. PBMCs that had been cryopreserved were the source of roughly 2 micrograms of genomic DNA for TCR beta libraries. The data originate from a study of cytotoxic CD8 clonotypes in ibrutinib-treated CLL. Trimming left V 2 bases short and J 2 bases short, with 13 bases between. This CDR3 region has 15 residues. Germline CDR1 MNHNS, CDR2 SASEGT. The sequence was obtained from a human donor with chronic lymphocytic leukemia. This specimen consisted of PBMCs, obtained after 12 months of ibrutinib treatment. This rearrangement joins TRBV6-1 to TRBJ2-7, with D tentatively TRBD2 (6 bases). The CDR3 DNA follows: TGTGCCAGCAGTGAACTGGCGGGAACAACCTACGAGCAGTACTTC. It encodes CASSELAGTTYEQYF.